This TCR beta chain stems from a study of shared T cell receptors in the human thymus. Method: immunoSEQ multiplex PCR; TCRdb's copy keeps in-frame clones and lacks some. The sample contains about 730,000 clones, approximately 85% of which appear only once. This CDR3 is built from 16 residues. Germline loops: CDR1 SGHDN, CDR2 FVKESK. V gave up 1 base and J gave up 2 bases, with 14 bases separating them. This clone came up a few times. The same sample was also used in a study of human thymus T cells. That source reports: All donors were healthy Finnish infants who were undergoing corrective surgery to treat congenital heart defects. Corrective heart surgery yielded resections, and these provided the thymus tissue.

This receptor was obtained from a girl in the first two years of life with a congenital heart defect. This chain joins TRBV14 and TRBJ2-5, with D possibly matching TRBD2 (5 bases). Sequencing was done on a sample of thymocytes. The CDR3 DNA reads TGTGCCAGCAGCCAAGGCGGTATAACTAGACAAGAGACCCAGTACTTC. Its protein is CASSQGGITRQETQYF.